Below are 2 T cell receptor beta chains sequenced from a single sample in a study of radiotherapy plus CTLA-4 blockade in lung cancer (dated by TCRdb to the late 2010s). The receptor library was made with the immunoSEQ multiplex PCR assay. What TCRdb holds here is the immuneACCESS table cut down to in-frame rearrangements. Part of the clones is not present; checked against another copy, under half of the missing clones reflect an unresolved V gene, and the others are unexplained. The sample contains fewer than 100,000 clones, roughly four fifths of them found a single time. Together, the top ten hold roughly 0.8% of the sample. Source: peripheral blood, taken from a patient treated with radiotherapy plus ipilimumab. These receptors originate from a human donor with non-small cell lung cancer who had stable disease on radiotherapy plus ipilimumab.

This rearrangement joins TRBV27 to TRBJ1-2; 9 bases are a match to TRBD1. Germline CDR1 reads MNHEY; CDR2 reads SMNVEV (reference sequence). This CDR3 contains 17 residues. J was trimmed by 5 bases and V by 2 bases; bases with no gene match: 12. CDR3 protein: CASSLRPRDRALYGYTF. CDR3 bases: TGTGCCAGCAGTTTAAGGCCCCGGGACAGGGCCCTATATGGCTACACCTTC.

CDR3 protein: CASSYGAAPGDTQYF. The CDR3 DNA sequence: TGTGCCAGCAGTTACGGGGCTGCCCCGGGGGATACGCAGTATTTT. This rearrangement joins TRBV6-5 to TRBJ2-3; D possibly uses TRBD1 or TRBD2 (5 bases each). Germline CDR1 is MNHEY and CDR2 is SVGAGI. Trimming pared 2 bases from V and 6 bases from J, leaving 15 bases between. The CDR3 contains 15 residues.